These T cell receptor beta chains were read from a single sample in a study of T cell repertoires in cytomegalovirus infection. TCRdb reprocessed the reads via MiXCR and lists one record per CDR3 protein. The sample has some 920,000 distinct CDR3 sequences, around 30% seen once. These TCRs are of unknown antigen specificity. The starting material was cultured CD8+ T cells from PBMCs, obtained from culture after CMV antigen stimulation. The receptors originated from a human donor in good health (CMV status not recorded). Some clones in this sample may be carry-over from other donors' samples. CDR3s include the opening cysteine and the closing phenylalanine or tryptophan. The D gene is left open where the match is weak. The listing skips clone size in some rows; elsewhere it reads once, few, many or a size class.

v_call	clone_size	d_call	cdr3_length	j_call	cdr3_aa	cdr3_nt
TRBV4-1	few	-	16	TRBJ1-2	CASSQELGRGPYGYTF	TGCGCCAGCAGCCAAGAATTGGGCAGGGGTCCCTATGGCTACACCTTC
TRBV7-9	-	TRBD1	16	TRBJ1-5	CASSLTGVGINQPQHF	TGTGCCAGCAGCCTGACAGGGGTAGGGATCAATCAGCCCCAGCATTTT
TRBV14	few	-	14	TRBJ2-5	CASSQPQGKETQYF	TGTGCCAGCAGCCAGCCCCAGGGAAAGGAGACCCAGTACTTC
TRBV4-1	-	TRBD2	16	TRBJ2-5	CASSITSGALQETQYF	TGCGCCAGCAGCATAACTAGCGGGGCCCTACAAGAGACCCAGTACTTC
TRBV7-7	-	TRBD1	16	TRBJ2-1	CASSLEGTGGSDEQFF	TGTGCTAGCAGCTTGGAGGGGACAGGGGGCTCTGATGAGCAGTTCTTC
TRBV15	few	-	12	TRBJ2-1	CATSRDLHEQFF	TGTGCCACCAGCAGAGATCTTCATGAGCAGTTCTTC
TRBV12-3/TRBV12-4	few	-	15	TRBJ1-2	CASSLSPGTPYGYTF	TGTGCCAGCAGTTTATCCCCCGGGACACCCTATGGCTACACCTTC
TRBV6-6	-	-	15	TRBJ1-2	CASSYFMTESYGYTF	TGTGCCAGCAGTTACTTCATGACAGAATCCTATGGCTACACCTTC
TRBV14	-	-	13	TRBJ2-3	CASSQDLWGYGYF	TGTGCCAGCAGCCAAGATCTTTGGGGGTACGGATATTTT
TRBV12-3/TRBV12-4	-	-	14	TRBJ1-5	CASSPAGGAQPQHF	TGTGCCAGCAGCCCCGCGGGGGGGGCGCAGCCCCAGCATTTT
TRBV6-1	-	-	12	TRBJ1-1	CASMWVAAEAFF	TGTGCCAGCATGTGGGTAGCAGCTGAAGCTTTCTTT
TRBV7-9	-	-	15	TRBJ2-5	CASSPKKDRRETQYF	TGTGCCAGCAGCCCAAAGAAAGATAGGAGGGAGACCCAGTACTTC
TRBV7-2	many	TRBD2	18	TRBJ2-1	CASSPIHFSGGPYNEQFF	TGTGCCAGCAGCCCAATCCACTTTAGCGGGGGCCCCTACAATGAGCAGTTCTTC
TRBV28	many	-	15	TRBJ1-2	CASSLSRGDLYGYTF	TGTGCCAGCAGTTTATCGAGGGGGGACCTCTATGGCTACACCTTC
TRBV29-1	-	-	12	TRBJ2-7	CSVEFRDYEQYF	TGCAGCGTTGAGTTCAGGGACTACGAGCAGTACTTC
TRBV5-1	few	-	12	TRBJ2-1	CASGTYGNEQFF	TGCGCCAGCGGCACGTACGGCAATGAGCAGTTCTTC
TRBV12-3/TRBV12-4	many	-	15	TRBJ1-6	CASSFEGEAHSPLHF	TGTGCCAGCAGTTTTGAGGGGGAGGCTCATTCACCCCTCCACTTT
TRBV6-6	few	TRBD2	23	TRBJ2-3	CASSYFQTPGLAGGASSTDTQYF	TGTGCCAGCAGCTACTTCCAAACACCGGGACTAGCGGGGGGAGCCTCTAGCACAGATACGCAGTATTTT
TRBV7-9	many	TRBD2	15	TRBJ2-1	CASSLTSGKNNEQFF	TGTGCCAGCAGCCTCACTAGCGGGAAAAACAATGAGCAGTTCTTC